This T cell receptor (beta chain) appears in the sequencing data of a study of control samples from healthy donors and cancer patients. Clones were sequenced by immunoSEQ multiplex PCR, and TCRdb holds only the in-frame ones, with some missing. The sample has about 200,000 clones, 90% to 95% seen once. The CDR3 is made up of 13 amino acids. V dropped 6 bases and J dropped 2; count of bases not matched to a gene: 2. The germline V gene has CDR1 MGHDK and CDR2 SYGVNS. This clone has a single count. The TCR comes from a man younger than 45 in good health. This chain connects TRBV25-1 to TRBJ2-3; 7 bases match TRBD1. The sequencing sample was made of blood. DNA of the CDR3: TGTGCCAGCAGGGGACAGTCCACAGATACGCAGTATTTT. Protein product: CASRGQSTDTQYF.